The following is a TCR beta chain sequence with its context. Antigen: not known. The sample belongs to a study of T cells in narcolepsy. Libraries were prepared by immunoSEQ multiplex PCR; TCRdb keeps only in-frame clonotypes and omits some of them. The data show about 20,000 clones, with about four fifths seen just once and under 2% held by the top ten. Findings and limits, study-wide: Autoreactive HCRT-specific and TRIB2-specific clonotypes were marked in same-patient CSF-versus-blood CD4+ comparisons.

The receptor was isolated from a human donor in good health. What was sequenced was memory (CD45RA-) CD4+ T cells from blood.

CDR3: CASSLSGRAAGGELFF. CDR3 sequence (DNA): TGTGCCAGCAGCTTAAGCGGGAGGGCCGCAGGCGGGGAGCTGTTTTTT. This sequence joins TRBV7-2 and TRBJ2-2; 10 positions match TRBD2. This CDR3 region has 16 residues. V trimming: 2 bases; J trimming: 7 bases; junction bases outside the gene matches: 7. In germline, CDR1 is SGHTA, CDR2 FQGNSA.